These 18 T cell receptor beta chains originate from one sample sequenced in a study of blood T cells in healthy people across ages. A second PCR, run for roughly 7 to 12 cycles, used a sample-barcoded 5' primer plus a J-beta primer mix. MiXCR was run by TCRdb on the 5' RACE reads, yielding one entry per CDR3 protein. This sample has around 780,000 distinct CDR3 sequences, with 56% found just once. The specimen sequenced was blood. Source of these receptors: a man aged 35 to 55 in good health.

This clonotype turned up a few times. The chain joins TRBV7-8 to TRBJ1-6, with 8 bases identical to TRBD1. The CDR3 totals 16 residues. Germline CDR1 reads SGHVS; CDR2 reads FQNEAQ. Unmatched junction bases numbered 13, after V lost 6 bases and J lost 9 bases. The CDR3 sequence is CASRSHETGGGSPLHF. The CDR3 nucleotides read TGTGCCAGCAGATCCCACGAAACAGGGGGAGGTTCACCCCTCCACTTT.

This clonotype showed up just a few times. The chain recombines TRBV6-2 or TRBV6-3 with TRBJ2-7, with D possibly matching TRBD1 (5 bases). Germline loops: CDR1 MNHEY, CDR2 SVGEGT. CDR3 size: 14 residues. V gave up 5 bases and J gave up 6 bases, with 17 bases separating them. The CDR3 is CASSVAGYESEQYF. The CDR3 nucleotides are TGTGCCAGCAGTGTAGCAGGGTATGAGAGCGAGCAGTACTTC.

In DNA, the CDR3 is TGCGCCAGCACGGGACAGAACACCGGGGAGCTGTTTTTT. Its translation is CASTGQNTGELFF. The chain has TRBV5-1 and TRBJ2-2; TRBD1 is a possible D gene (6 bases). CDR1 and CDR2 (germline): SGHRS, YFSETQ. V was pared by 6 bases and J by 1 base, with 7 bases between. This CDR3 is 13 amino acids long.

This clonotype was counted only a few times. The chain joins TRBV29-1 to TRBJ1-2; weak D call: TRBD1 (5 bases). The length of the CDR3 is 15 residues. The V gene's germline CDR1 is SQVTM and CDR2 ANQGSEA. V was trimmed by 5 bases and J by 0 bases, leaving 16 bases between them. The CDR3 DNA is TGCAGCGTTCTCCGGGACTGGAAAGCTAACTATGGCTACACCTTC. Translation gives CSVLRDWKANYGYTF.

The table lists this clonotype with a count of one. The rearrangement joins TRBV28 to TRBJ1-1; D remains unclear. CDR3 size: 14 residues. V shed 5 bases and J shed 5 bases, with 15 bases lying between them. Germline V CDR1 and CDR2: MDHEN, SYDVKM. CDR3 residues: CASSTDPQGTEAFF. The DNA of the CDR3 is TGTGCCAGCAGTACGGACCCCCAAGGAACTGAAGCTTTCTTT.

The J gene is TRBJ1-1, the V gene TRBV4-2; 11 bases line up with TRBD1. Germline V gives CDR1 LGHNA, CDR2 YNFKEQ. With V trimmed by 10 bases and J by 7 bases, 11 bases remained unmatched. The CDR3 is 14 amino acids. This CDR3 reads CANNRGQGEGEAFF. The CDR3 DNA is TGTGCCAACAATAGGGGACAGGGGGAAGGTGAAGCTTTCTTT.

This rearrangement joins TRBV6-6 to TRBJ2-1, with TRBD2 matching 8 bases. The J call may be mistaken, given a closer DNA end match to TRBJ2-7. The CDR3 length is 16 residues. Germline V gene data show CDR1 as MNHNY and CDR2 as SVGAGI (reference sequence). The CDR3 region has the DNA TGTGCCAGCAGGGAAACGGGGGGGAGCTCCTACAATGAGCAGTACTTC. It is translated as CASRETGGSSYNEQYF.

J is TRBJ2-7 and V is TRBV28; TRBD2 might be the D (7 bases). Trimming took 8 bases from V and 4 from J, leaving 15 bases between them. This CDR3 region has 13 residues. From germline, CDR1 is MDHEN and CDR2 SYDVKM. CDR3 nucleotides: TGTGCCAGCCACTATGGGGGGGCTTACGAGCAGTACTTC. This codes for CASHYGGAYEQYF.

This clonotype was seen a handful of times. V and J are TRBV15 and TRBJ1-1; perhaps TRBD1 as D (6 bases). The V end was cut by 3 bases, the J end by 1 base, with 12 bases between. CDR1 and CDR2 (germline): LNHNV, YYDKDF (reference sequence). The CDR3 consists of 15 residues. The CDR3 protein is CATSRYAGENTEAFF. CDR3 sequence (DNA): TGTGCCACCAGCAGGTACGCAGGGGAGAACACTGAAGCTTTCTTT.

The V call is TRBV4-1, the J call TRBJ2-7; 7 bases agree with TRBD1. From germline, CDR1 is MGHRA and CDR2 YSYEKL. Trimming at V came to 6 bases and at J to 3 bases, leaving 11 bases not matched to a gene. This CDR3 region has 15 residues. As DNA, the CDR3 is TGCGCCAGCAGACAGGGGCGGAGTACCCTCTACGAGCAGTACTTC. Its translation: CASRQGRSTLYEQYF.

This clonotype was detected only a few times. The chain uses TRBV9 and TRBJ2-3; D remains ambiguous. Germline CDR1 SGDLS, CDR2 YYNGEE. CDR3 length: 12 residues. Trimming pared 3 bases from V and 2 bases from J, leaving 4 bases between. CDR3 protein: CASSEPTDTQYF. The DNA of the CDR3 is TGTGCCAGCAGCGAGCCCACAGATACGCAGTATTTT.

This clonotype was seen only once. At one end the junction does not follow the germline gene, possibly because of a read error. The genes are TRBV20-1 and TRBJ1-4; D not certain. The CDR3 is made up of 15 amino acids. CDR1 and CDR2 from the germline V gene are DFQATT and SNEGSKA (reference sequence). Written as DNA, the CDR3 is TGCAGTACTAGAGATGTCGGTGCAACTAATGAAAAACTGTTTTTT. Residues: CSTRDVGATNEKLFF.

The V and J genes are TRBV2 and TRBJ2-1; 9 nucleotides align to TRBD2. Losses at the gene ends were 6 bases for V and 10 bases for J; bases not matched to a gene: 10. Germline V gives CDR1 SNHLY, CDR2 FYNNEI. This CDR3 is built from 14 residues. CDR3 sequence reads: CASRPGTSLEEQFF. DNA for the CDR3: TGTGCCAGCAGGCCCGGGACTAGCTTGGAAGAGCAGTTCTTC.

The rearrangement links TRBV6-6 to TRBJ2-7, with 9 bases that match TRBD1. The CDR3 is 15 residues long. Losses at the gene ends were 5 bases for V and 4 bases for J; bases not matched to a gene: 9. Per germline, CDR1 MNHNY and CDR2 SVGAGI (reference sequence). CDR3 sequence reads: CASSQLTDRGYEQYF. The CDR3 bases are TGTGCCAGCAGTCAACTCACGGACAGGGGTTACGAGCAGTACTTC.

There are a few counts of this clonotype. The chain recombines TRBV5-1 with TRBJ2-1; D may be TRBD1 (6 bases). This CDR3 spans 13 amino acids. The germline gives CDR1 SGHRS, CDR2 YFSETQ. Trimming took off 4 bases at V and 5 bases at J, with 10 bases between the two ends. In DNA form, the CDR3 reads TGCGCCAGCAGCCTGGGACAAGACAATGAGCAGTTCTTC. It is translated as CASSLGQDNEQFF.

The V call is TRBV24-1, the J call TRBJ2-1; 7 bases are a match to TRBD2. The CDR3 is 15 residues long. The ends lost 5 bases at V and 5 bases at J; junction bases unmatched: 8. Germline V gives CDR1 KGHDR, CDR2 SFDVKD. This CDR3 reads CATSVRTRDHNEQFF. The CDR3 DNA is TGTGCCACCAGTGTCAGGACTAGAGATCACAATGAGCAGTTCTTC.

The chain couples TRBV6-2 or TRBV6-3 to TRBJ1-1, with TRBD1 as a possible D gene (6 bases). Trimming took 7 bases from V and 3 from J, leaving 15 bases between them. CDR3 length: 14 amino acids. From germline, CDR1 is MNHEY and CDR2 SVGEGT. Here the CDR3 reads CASIAIAGDTEAFF. CDR3 nucleotide sequence: TGTGCCAGCATCGCTATCGCAGGGGACACTGAAGCTTTCTTT.

There are a few counts of this clonotype. The CDR3 is CASSNPRGLESYEQYF. The DNA for the CDR3 is TGTGCCAGCAGTAACCCCCGGGGCCTTGAATCCTACGAGCAGTACTTC. The chain has TRBV28 and TRBJ2-7; D may be TRBD1 or TRBD2 (5 bases each). V lost 5 bases and J lost 1, with 18 bases in between. This CDR3 is 16 amino acids long. Germline V CDR1 and CDR2: MDHEN, SYDVKM.